This record looks at one T cell receptor beta chain sequence and its context. Its antigen is not known. The record originates from a study of a mutant IDH1 vaccine in newly diagnosed glioma. Time point reported: week 35, safety follow-up. A 20-mer mutant IDH1 peptide at 300 ug was injected subcutaneously with topical imiquimod. Germline loops: CDR1 SQVTM, CDR2 ANQGSEA. With 5 bases removed from V and 0 bases from J, the gap between germline ends came to 8 bases. The CDR3 consists of 12 residues. Clones were read by immunoSEQ multiplex PCR, and TCRdb kept only the in-frame ones, dropping some. This sample has approximately 31,000 clones, with about four fifths found just once.

Here the sequenced sample was PBMCs, taken from a glioma patient whose treatment included an IDH1 peptide vaccine. V gene TRBV29-1 combines with J gene TRBJ2-7; perhaps TRBD1 as D (5 bases). The receptor was derived from a man aged 35-49 years with glioma. Some clones in this sample may be carry-over from other donors' samples. Here the CDR3 DNA reads TGCAGCGTTTCACAGGCCTCCTACGAGCAGTACTTC. It translates to CSVSQASYEQYF.